Presented here are 29 T cell receptor beta chains from one specimen sequenced in a study of blood T cell repertoires in COVID-19. Profiling relied on immunoSEQ multiplex PCR, and the TCRdb table lists in-frame clones only, not all of them. The data show around 76,000 clones, approximately 90% seen once. The material sequenced was peripheral blood. These receptor sequences come from a man aged 60 to 69 with acute or convalescent COVID-19.

The chain links TRBV5-8 to TRBJ1-2, with a tentative D call TRBD1 (5 bases). The CDR3 is made up of 15 amino acids. Germline-derived CDR1 and CDR2 are SGHTS and YDEGEE. Deletions cut 4 bases from V and 4 bases from J, with 17 bases between. The CDR3 DNA follows: TGTGCCAGCAGCCCATCGGGCAGGGATCTCTATGGCTACACCTTC. Its translation is CASSPSGRDLYGYTF.

J is TRBJ2-1 and V is TRBV7-3; D might be TRBD1 (6 bases). Germline V gives CDR1 SGHTA, CDR2 FQGTGA. The ends were cut back, 5 bases at V and 3 bases at J, with 11 bases in the middle. This CDR3 comprises 14 residues. The CDR3 loop reads CASSPGTSYNEQFF. In nucleotides, the CDR3 is TGTGCCAGCAGCCCCGGGACAAGCTACAATGAGCAGTTCTTC.

The V call is TRBV12-3 or TRBV12-4, the J call TRBJ1-5; D remains unclear. Trimming left V 4 bases short and J 6 bases short, with 10 bases between. The CDR3 is 13 amino acids. For the CDR3, the DNA is TGTGCCAGCAGTTCTCTCACTATTCAGCCCCAGCATTTT. Translating it yields CASSSLTIQPQHF.

The chain has TRBV12-3 or TRBV12-4 and TRBJ2-2; D is possibly TRBD1 (5 bases). The CDR3 contains 13 residues. With 3 bases removed from V and 8 bases from J, the gap between germline ends came to 10 bases. CDR3 nucleotides: TGTGCCAGCAGTTTGCCAGGGAAGGGGGAGCTGTTTTTT. Its translation is CASSLPGKGELFF.

This chain connects TRBV3-1 (or the pseudogene TRBV3-2) to TRBJ1-1, with D possibly matching TRBD1 (6 bases). From germline, CDR1 is LGHDT and CDR2 YNNKEL (reference sequence). The CDR3 has 13 amino acids. Trimming cost V 1 base and J 6 bases, with 9 bases left between them. The CDR3 sequence is CASSQVQGSEAFF. The CDR3 DNA follows: TGTGCCAGCAGCCAAGTACAGGGCTCTGAAGCTTTCTTT.

This chain joins TRBV27 and TRBJ2-3, with 7 nucleotides matching TRBD2. This CDR3 is 15 amino acids long. Germline V gives CDR1 MNHEY, CDR2 SMNVEV (reference sequence). Losses at the gene ends were 6 bases for V and 0 bases for J; bases not matched to a gene: 6. As DNA, the CDR3 is TGTGCCAGCAGACCGACTAGCAGAAGCACAGATACGCAGTATTTT. Its protein is CASRPTSRSTDTQYF.

The chain joins TRBV10-1 to TRBJ2-2; D ambiguous. Germline V gives CDR1 WNHNN, CDR2 SYGVQD (reference sequence). Trimming removed 3 bases from V and 0 bases from J, with 2 bases in between. CDR3 length equals 13 residues. CDR3 DNA: TGCGCCAGCAGTGACTCGAACACCGGGGAGCTGTTTTTT. As protein: CASSDSNTGELFF.

This clone was observed once. The rearrangement joins TRBV19 to TRBJ2-3, with 7 bases aligning to TRBD2. The trim removed 5 bases at V and 3 bases at J, leaving 11 bases unmatched. This CDR3 has 16 amino acids. Germline V gene data show CDR1 as LNHDA and CDR2 as SQIVND (reference sequence). The CDR3: CASSGGSLTRTDTQYF. DNA of the CDR3: TGTGCCAGTAGTGGCGGGAGCCTGACTAGGACAGATACGCAGTATTTT.

V usage is TRBV24-1 and J usage is TRBJ1-1; TRBD1 matches 9 bases. The CDR3 length is 15 residues. After removal of 2 bases from V and 3 bases from J, the junction contained 3 bases not matched to a gene. CDR1 and CDR2 from the germline V gene are KGHDR and SFDVKD. The CDR3 DNA is TGTGCCACCAGTGATTCTCGGACAGGGGACACTGAAGCTTTCTTT. Amino acid sequence: CATSDSRTGDTEAFF.

This clone was found a few times. The chain links TRBV12-3 or TRBV12-4 to TRBJ2-3, with 10 bases lining up with TRBD2. V was pared by 9 bases and J by 3 bases, with 3 bases of the junction left unmatched. CDR3 length: 13 residues. CDR3 sequence: CASGLAETDTQYF. In DNA form, the CDR3 reads TGTGCCAGTGGACTAGCGGAGACAGATACGCAGTATTTT.

The chain has TRBV6-5 and TRBJ1-5; a weak D match, TRBD1 (5 bases). Per germline, CDR1 MNHEY and CDR2 SVGAGI. Trimming stripped 7 bases from V and 3 bases from J, with 13 bases between. The CDR3 has 14 residues. The CDR3 protein is CASIGGGVNQPQHF. Here the CDR3 DNA reads TGTGCCAGCATTGGGGGAGGGGTCAATCAGCCCCAGCATTTT.

The V gene is TRBV10-2, the J gene TRBJ1-2, with 7 bases lining up with TRBD1. The CDR3 runs to 13 residues. Germline trimming cut 5 bases from V and 2 bases from J; bases unmatched to any gene: 2. Germline V gene sequence: CDR1 WSHSY, CDR2 SAAADI. The CDR3 DNA sequence: TGCGCCAGCAGTTCACAGGGGAACTATGGCTACACCTTC. Translation: CASSSQGNYGYTF.

The chain recombines TRBV18 with TRBJ2-7; 8 nucleotides align to TRBD1. Germline V gene lookup returns CDR1 KGHSH and CDR2 LQKENI. This CDR3 has 14 residues. J lost 3 bases, V lost 3 bases, and 4 bases had no gene match. The CDR3: CASSPTGDRYEQYF. CDR3 DNA: TGTGCCAGCTCACCGACAGGGGACCGCTACGAGCAGTACTTC.

The chain links TRBV14 to TRBJ1-1, with unresolved D. The CDR3 length is 13 residues. Deletions cut 3 bases from V and 1 base from J, with 6 bases between. Per the germline V gene, CDR1 is SGHDN and CDR2 is FVKESK. The DNA for the CDR3 is TGTGCCAGCAGCCACCTCGGGAACACTGAAGCTTTCTTT. This codes for CASSHLGNTEAFF.

The rearrangement joins TRBV24-1 to TRBJ2-7; TRBD1 matches at 8 bases. There are 15 residues in the CDR3. V shed 3 bases and J 5 bases; nucleotides not matched to a gene: 8. The germline CDR1 and CDR2 sequences are KGHDR and SFDVKD. CDR3 DNA: TGTGCCACCAGTGATCCCAGGACAGGGAACCACGAGCAGTACTTC. Residues: CATSDPRTGNHEQYF.

The V call is TRBV27, the J call TRBJ2-3; D is perhaps TRBD2 (6 bases). Trimming took 0 bases from V and 6 from J, leaving 13 bases between them. Germline V gene data show CDR1 as MNHEY and CDR2 as SMNVEV (reference sequence). The CDR3 is made up of 15 amino acids. The CDR3 nucleotides are TGTGCCAGCAGTTTATCGATGGGGGGTCGGGATACGCAGTATTTT. This codes for CASSLSMGGRDTQYF.

The chain combines TRBV19 with TRBJ1-1; perhaps TRBD1 as D (5 bases). V lost 4 bases, J lost 2 bases, and 14 bases lay in between. This CDR3 is 15 amino acids long. Germline V lookup: CDR1 LNHDA, CDR2 SQIVND (reference sequence). CDR3 region: CASSTHRGVNTEAFF. As DNA, the CDR3 is TGTGCCAGTAGTACACATCGGGGGGTCAACACTGAAGCTTTCTTT.

The chain has TRBV7-9 and TRBJ2-2; 10 positions match TRBD1. After removal of 8 bases from V and 5 bases from J, the junction contained 2 bases not matched to a gene. CDR1 is SEHNR, CDR2 FQNEAQ, per germline (reference sequence). The CDR3 sequence is 13 residues long. CDR3 residues: CASRDRGTGELFF. DNA of the CDR3: TGTGCCAGCCGGGACAGGGGAACCGGGGAGCTGTTTTTT. The entire variable domain, with the rest obtained from reference TRBV7-9 and TRBJ2-2, is as follows: DTGVSQNPRHKITKRGQNVTFRCDPISEHNRLYWYRQTLGQGPEFLTYFQNEAQLEKSRLLSDRFSAERPKGSFSTLEIQRTEQGDSAMYLCASRDRGTGELFFGEGSRLTVL.

The chain recombines TRBV5-4 with TRBJ2-2; D possibly corresponds to TRBD1 (6 bases). Germline values: CDR1 SGHNT, CDR2 YYREEE (reference sequence). This CDR3 has 15 residues. Trimming took off 0 bases at V and 5 bases at J, with 11 bases between the two ends. The CDR3 DNA reads as TGTGCCAGCAGCTTGGACGGGACACCGACCGGGGAGCTGTTTTTT. Its protein is CASSLDGTPTGELFF.

The chain employs TRBV24-1 and TRBJ1-2; TRBD1 is a possible D gene (5 bases). There are 14 residues in the CDR3. Trimming cost V 4 bases and J 4 bases, with 12 bases left between them. The germline V gene encodes CDR1 KGHDR and CDR2 SFDVKD. This CDR3 is CATSDTDRLYGYTF. DNA of the CDR3: TGTGCCACCAGTGACACCGACAGACTCTATGGCTACACCTTC.

The rearrangement links TRBV27 to TRBJ1-5; 10 bases agree with TRBD1. CDR1 and CDR2 (germline): MNHEY, SMNVEV (reference sequence). CDR3 length: 15 residues. J lost 6 bases, V lost 5 bases, and 7 bases had no gene match. CDR3 in amino acids: CASSKTRTGGQPQHF. The CDR3, as DNA: TGTGCCAGCAGTAAGACCCGGACAGGGGGTCAGCCCCAGCATTTT.

The V gene is TRBV12-2, the J gene TRBJ2-7; the table gives TRBD2 as D, unverified against the DNA. TRBV12-2 is a known pseudogene. This CDR3 is 15 amino acids long. Written as DNA, the CDR3 is TGTGCAAGTCGCTTAGGGGGACTAGCGTGGTACGAGCAGTACTTC. It specifies CASRLGGLAWYEQYF.

The chain uses TRBV5-4 and TRBJ2-7; D might be TRBD2 (5 bases). V was trimmed by 4 bases and J by 1 base, leaving 18 bases between them. The germline V gene has CDR1 SGHNT and CDR2 YYREEE (reference sequence). The CDR3 totals 16 residues. CDR3 loop: CASSPTTGLGSYEQYF. The CDR3, as DNA: TGTGCCAGCAGCCCCACCACCGGACTGGGGTCCTACGAGCAGTACTTC.

The chain employs TRBV13 and TRBJ2-1, with 11 bases fitting TRBD1. The trim removed 4 bases at V and 8 bases at J, leaving 7 bases unmatched. Looked up from germline, CDR1 is PRHDT and CDR2 is FYEKMQ (reference sequence). The CDR3 runs 15 residues. CDR3 DNA sequence: TGTGCCAGCAGCTACGCCGGGACAGGGGGTCATGAGCAGTTCTTC. Encoded protein: CASSYAGTGGHEQFF.

This chain links TRBV6-6 with TRBJ1-6; 7 nucleotides match TRBD1. CDR1 and CDR2 from the germline V gene are MNHNY and SVGAGI (reference sequence). This CDR3 is 15 amino acids long. V lost 5 bases to trimming and J lost 7 bases; unmatched junction nucleotides: 8. The CDR3 bases are TGTGCCAGCAGTCCCGCACAGGGGTTCAATTCACCCCTCCACTTT. This translates into CASSPAQGFNSPLHF.

The chain is built from TRBV4-1 and TRBJ1-1, with D perhaps TRBD1 (5 bases). Germline V gene lookup returns CDR1 MGHRA and CDR2 YSYEKL. Trimming removed 4 bases from V and 3 bases from J, with 9 bases in between. This CDR3 contains 13 residues. CDR3 bases: TGCGCCAGCAGCCCCGCAGGGTACACTGAAGCTTTCTTT. Translating gives CASSPAGYTEAFF.

The chain combines TRBV6-5 with TRBJ2-7; 8 positions agree with TRBD1. J gave up 7 bases and V 4 bases, and 9 bases lay outside the gene matches. Germline V gene data show CDR1 as MNHEY and CDR2 as SVGAGI. The CDR3 totals 14 residues. The CDR3 loop is CASSWLGQGNEQYF. The CDR3 region has the DNA TGTGCCAGCAGTTGGCTCGGACAGGGAAATGAGCAGTACTTC.

This chain links TRBV6-5 with TRBJ2-7, with 7 bases identical to TRBD1. Per the germline V gene, CDR1 is MNHEY and CDR2 is SVGAGI. Trimming at V came to 6 bases and at J to 1 base, leaving 6 bases not matched to a gene. This CDR3 is 14 amino acids long. DNA for the CDR3: TGTGCCAGCAGCCCGACAGGGCTTTCCTACGAGCAGTACTTC. Translated: CASSPTGLSYEQYF.

This rearrangement joins TRBV12-3 or TRBV12-4 to TRBJ1-2; 9 bases are shared with TRBD1. V was pared by 7 bases and J by 9 bases, with 9 bases of the junction left unmatched. The CDR3 length is 13 residues. The CDR3 spells CASNTGQGKSYTF. In DNA form, the CDR3 reads TGTGCCAGCAATACAGGACAGGGGAAGAGCTACACCTTC.